The T cell receptor beta chain under discussion was sequenced for a study of blood T cells in healthy people across ages. Whole-study results and caveats: Per million T cells, the diversity of TCR beta decreased roughly linearly as age advanced. Using unsorted PBMCs precluded a conclusive naive versus antigen-experienced comparison.

A second PCR of 7 to 11 cycles used a sample-barcoded 5' primer and a J-beta primer mix. With 12 random nucleotides, a template-switch adaptor tagged each individual cDNA molecule. TCRdb processed the 5' RACE reads anew with MiXCR; each CDR3 protein has one entry. The sample has around 1,700,000 distinct CDR3 sequences, approximately 28% seen once. Remarks on this clonotype: The antigen is unknown.

CDR1 is KGHSH and CDR2 is LQKENI in the germline V gene. Trimming removed 6 bases at V and 0 bases at J, with 15 bases between. This CDR3 has 17 residues. The origin of this receptor is a woman aged 25 to 39 in good health. V usage is TRBV18 and J usage is TRBJ2-6, with unresolved D. The specimen was blood. The CDR3 region is CASSEWSVSSGANVLTF. Here the CDR3 DNA reads TGTGCCAGCTCTGAGTGGTCTGTGAGCTCTGGGGCCAACGTCCTGACTTTC. Together with reference TRBV18 and TRBJ2-6, the CDR3 gives the full variable domain: NAGVMQNPRHLVRRRGQEARLRCSPMKGHSHVYWYRQLPEEGLKFMVYLQKENIIDESGMPKERFSAEFPKEGPSILRIQQVVRGDSAAYFCASSEWSVSSGANVLTFGAGSRLTVL.